This note documents a single T cell receptor (beta chain) sequence. Its antigen is still unknown. The data were obtained in a study of vaccination effects on CD4 cells after COVID-19. Study summary: Two doses of BNT162b2 or mRNA-1273 vaccine were administered to participants.

Antigen-specific CD4+ T cells expanded by the ViraFEST assay with viral peptide pools were then sequenced. The culture ran for around ten days before CD4+ T cells were isolated. PCR showed that the person got SARS-CoV-2 infection at some point between March and December 2020. The J segment lost 16 bases and the V segment lost 3 bases, leaving 17 bases of the junction unmatched. The length of the CDR3 is 16 residues. From germline, CDR1 is KGHDR and CDR2 SFDVKD. The data were produced by immunoSEQ multiplex PCR, yet TCRdb's version contains in-frame clones alone and is incomplete. The sample lists approximately 37,000 clones, approximately 73% occurring once.

V usage is TRBV24-1 and J usage is TRBJ2-1; 10 nucleotides agree with TRBD1. The sequence derives from a human donor who had a prior SARS-CoV-2 infection. Material: CD4+ T cells from PBMCs cultured with a peptide pool, obtained before COVID-19 vaccination. The CDR3 DNA follows: TGTGCCACCAGTGATCCGGGACAGGGGTATGCAAAATCCTTATTCTTC. This gives the protein CATSDPGQGYAKSLFF.